A single T cell receptor (beta chain) is shown here with its context. Its antigen is not identified. The donors were adults (healthy and HIV-negative) with no recent acute infections or vaccinations. These data are taken from a study of shared clonotypes between healthy human individuals. The repertoire was sequenced with immunoSEQ multiplex PCR; TCRdb's copy has only in-frame clones and lacks some. Found here are roughly 300,000 clones, roughly 87% of them singletons; the top ten hold around 15%. Study-wide findings and caveats: Naive subsets usually exceeded memory subsets in estimated richness. Rarefaction showed that sequencing of sorted subsets was incomplete (despite large depth). Expectations were that clonotype sharing among donors would be affected by sequencing depth.

CDR1 and CDR2 (germline): GTSNPN, SVGIG (reference sequence). There are 14 residues in the CDR3. The V end lost 0 bases, the J end lost 3 bases, and 12 bases lay between the germline ends. The sample comprised memory CD8+ T cells sorted from blood. Noted subset: CD45RO+ cells pooled with CCR7-negative TemRA cells. The TCR originated in a man between 18 and 29 years old in good health. The genes are TRBV30 and TRBJ2-7, with a tentative D call TRBD1 (6 bases). CDR3 DNA sequence: TGTGCCTGGAGTGTTGGAACAGGGCTCTACGAGCAGTACTTC. Encoded protein: CAWSVGTGLYEQYF.